This TCR beta chain was recorded in a study of blood T cell repertoires in COVID-19. Only in-frame clones appear in the TCRdb table, and some are missing; sequencing was by immunoSEQ multiplex PCR. The data show about 180,000 clones, about 79% seen once. Everyone who took part was 18 to 89 years old, and they came from about 25 US areas. Recovered Cohort 3 donors showed two negative PCRs, clearance, or symptom resolution. The CDR3 is 12 amino acids. V lost 8 bases, J lost 4 bases, and 3 bases stayed unmatched. Germline CDR1 and CDR2: GTSNPN and SVGIG (reference sequence). The chain combines TRBV30 with TRBJ1-5; 9 bases fit TRBD1. Material for sequencing was PBMCs or T cells enriched from blood (not recorded which). The clonotype was recovered from a man in his fifties who had recovered from COVID-19. The CDR3 is CAGGTGNQPQHF. The CDR3 region has the DNA TGTGCCGGCGGGACAGGGAATCAGCCCCAGCATTTT.